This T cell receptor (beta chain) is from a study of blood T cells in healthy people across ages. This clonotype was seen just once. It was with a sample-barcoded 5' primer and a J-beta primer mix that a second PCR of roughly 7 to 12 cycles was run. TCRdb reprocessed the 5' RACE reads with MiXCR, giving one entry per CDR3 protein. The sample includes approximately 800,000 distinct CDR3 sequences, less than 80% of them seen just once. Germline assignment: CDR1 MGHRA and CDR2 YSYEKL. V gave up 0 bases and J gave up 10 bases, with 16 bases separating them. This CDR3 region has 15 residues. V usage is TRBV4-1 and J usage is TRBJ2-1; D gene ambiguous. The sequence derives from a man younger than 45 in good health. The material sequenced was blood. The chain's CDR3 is CASSQEARNTYEQFF. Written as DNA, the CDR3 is TGCGCCAGCAGCCAAGAGGCACGGAACACCTACGAGCAGTTCTTC.